Presented here are 24 T cell receptor beta chains from one specimen sequenced in a study of beta chain features in type 1 diabetes. Reverse transcribing all isolated RNA meant expressed TCRB transcripts were sequenced. TCRdb's copy holds only in-frame clones and misses some; the assay was immunoSEQ multiplex PCR. The sample consists of 250,000 to 350,000 clones, about 14% of them appearing once. Specimen: central memory CD4+ T cells from blood. The receptor set was obtained from a man aged 25-40 years in good health.

This clone occurred a few times. This chain links TRBV5-6 with TRBJ2-3, with D possibly called TRBD1 or TRBD2 (7 bases each). The CDR3 runs to 16 residues. Germline CDR1 and CDR2: SGHDT and YYEEEE. V gave up 3 bases and J gave up 4 bases, with 18 bases separating them. In DNA form, the CDR3 reads TGTGCCAGCAGCTGGGGGACAGCGGGATATGCAGATACGCAGTATTTT. This gives the protein CASSWGTAGYADTQYF. The variable domain in full, completed from reference TRBV5-6 and TRBJ2-3, reads DAGVTQSPTHLIKTRGQQVTLRCSPKSGHDTVSWYQQALGQGPQFIFQYYEEEERQRGNFPDRFSGHQFPNYSSELNVNALLLGDSALYLCASSWGTAGYADTQYFGPGTRLTVL.

This rearrangement joins TRBV18 to TRBJ2-1, with D possibly being TRBD1 (5 bases). The germline CDR1 and CDR2 sequences are KGHSH and LQKENI. Trimming cost V 4 bases and J 7 bases, with 14 bases left between them. The CDR3 is 14 amino acids. The CDR3 sequence is CASSLSIQGNEQFF. CDR3 nucleotide sequence: TGTGCCAGCTCACTATCTATTCAGGGTAATGAGCAGTTCTTC.

In its sample, this clone was seen a few times. The genes are TRBV5-6 and TRBJ1-2, with D uncertain. V lost 1 base, J lost 2 bases, and 12 bases lay in between. The CDR3 has 15 residues. Germline assignment: CDR1 SGHDT and CDR2 YYEEEE. CDR3 bases: TGTGCCAGCAGCTTGCGAGTGTCGGGCAACTATGGCTACACCTTC. As protein: CASSLRVSGNYGYTF.

Only a few counts were recorded for this clone. The chain joins TRBV7-2 to TRBJ1-2; 7 nucleotides line up with TRBD1. This CDR3 has 15 amino acids. V lost 5 bases and J lost 1; bases outside the gene matches: 7. Germline lookup yields CDR1 SGHTA and CDR2 FQGNSA. The chain's CDR3 is CASSHTDRINYGYTF. In DNA, the CDR3 is TGTGCCAGCAGCCACACGGACAGGATTAACTATGGCTACACCTTC.

This clone occurred a few times. The J gene is TRBJ2-5, the V gene TRBV5-4, with 13 bases fitting TRBD2. The V gene end was trimmed by 3 bases and the J gene end by 4 bases; junction bases not matched to a gene: 6. This CDR3 is 16 amino acids long. Germline V CDR1 and CDR2: SGHNT, YYREEE (reference sequence). The CDR3 bases are TGTGCCAGCAGCTCCCGGACTAGCGGGAGTTTAGAGACCCAGTACTTC. Translated, it gives CASSSRTSGSLETQYF.

There are a few counts of this clone. J is TRBJ2-3 and V is TRBV2, with D maybe TRBD2 (6 bases). Germline assignment: CDR1 SNHLY and CDR2 FYNNEI. The CDR3 covers 15 residues. Trimming shortened V by 8 bases and J by 0 bases, and 15 bases separated the two germline ends. The CDR3 nucleotides are TGTGCCAGCGCCAAAGACGGACTAAGCACAGATACGCAGTATTTT. Protein product: CASAKDGLSTDTQYF.

This clone was detected only a few times. The V gene is TRBV15, the J gene TRBJ2-3, with D uncertain. The CDR3 contains 14 residues. Trimming left V 3 bases short and J 0 bases short, with 7 bases between. Germline CDR1 LNHNV, CDR2 YYDKDF (reference sequence). The CDR3 region has the DNA TGTGCCACCAGCAGGAAACGGAGCACAGATACGCAGTATTTT. As protein: CATSRKRSTDTQYF.

The chain is built from TRBV18 and TRBJ1-1; D gene uncertain. Germline CDR1 is KGHSH and CDR2 is LQKENI. Trimming shortened V by 5 bases and J by 1 base, and 11 bases separated the two germline ends. This CDR3 has 14 amino acids. The CDR3 bases are TGTGCCAGCTCAACTGTAGGGTCGAACACTGAAGCTTTCTTT. Its protein product is CASSTVGSNTEAFF.

This clone was detected only a few times. This chain links TRBV5-1 with TRBJ2-7, with TRBD1 matching 7 bases. The CDR3 has 13 residues. Trimming took 0 bases from V and 3 from J; bases not matched to a gene: 0. Per germline, CDR1 SGHRS and CDR2 YFSETQ. CDR3 sequence: CASSLDRGYEQYV. Here the CDR3 DNA reads TGCGCCAGCAGCTTGGACAGGGGCTACGAGCAGTACGTC.

This clone occurred a few times. This chain joins TRBV18 and TRBJ1-3; TRBD1 is a possible D gene (6 bases). CDR1 and CDR2 (germline): KGHSH, LQKENI. Trimming left V 6 bases short and J 0 bases short, with 15 bases between. The CDR3 runs 16 residues. CDR3 residues: CASSRSGASSGNTIYF. Here the CDR3 DNA reads TGTGCCAGCTCTCGATCGGGGGCGAGCTCTGGAAACACCATATATTTT.

This clone was observed a handful of times. The chain has TRBV2 and TRBJ2-6; unclear D gene. V was shortened by 4 bases and J by 1 base, with 5 bases between the two germline ends. Germline V CDR1 and CDR2: SNHLY, FYNNEI. There are 14 residues in the CDR3. CDR3 in DNA: TGTGCCAGCAGTGTACCTTCTGGGGCCAACGTCCTGACTTTC. Protein sequence: CASSVPSGANVLTF.

This clone was recorded a few times. The CDR3 DNA follows: TGCAGTGCTGAACTACAAGAGACCCAGTACTTC. This translates into CSAELQETQYF. The chain uses TRBV20-1 and TRBJ2-5; D is unresolved. CDR3 length equals 11 residues. The germline V gene encodes CDR1 DFQATT and CDR2 SNEGSKA (reference sequence). V lost 5 bases, J lost 2 bases, and 6 bases lay in between.

A word on this clone: A read error is likely, as this CDR3 ends without the conserved phenylalanine or tryptophan. The CDR3 coding sequence is TGTGCCAGTAAGGACAGGGCGGACGAGCAGTACCTC. As protein: CASKDRADEQYL. The V and J genes are TRBV19 and TRBJ2-7; 8 bases map to TRBD1. V was clipped by 7 bases and J by 5 bases; unmatched bases: 4. Germline assignment: CDR1 LNHDA and CDR2 SQIVND (reference sequence). There are 12 residues in the CDR3.

This clone appeared a few times. CDR3 in DNA: TGTGCCAGCAGCTTATCTTTAAGCGGCAGGGGCAACACCATATATTTT. Translated, it gives CASSLSLSGRGNTIYF. The chain couples TRBV11-2 to TRBJ1-3; D is possibly TRBD1 (6 bases). V lost 2 bases and J 7 bases, leaving 18 bases between the germline ends. This CDR3 has 16 amino acids. Germline V gives CDR1 SGHAT, CDR2 FQNNGV.

This clone turned up a few times. The identical CDR3 is also encoded by other nucleotide sequences in the sample. The chain has TRBV7-3 and TRBJ2-2, with a possible D match to TRBD2 (5 bases). Germline V gene sequence: CDR1 SGHTA, CDR2 FQGTGA. This CDR3 has 14 residues. V dropped 4 bases and J dropped 1 base, with 7 bases sitting between them. CDR3 amino acids: CASSSSGNTGELFF. Here the CDR3 DNA reads TGTGCCAGCAGCTCGAGCGGGAACACCGGGGAGCTGTTTTTT.

The chain has TRBV7-2 and TRBJ2-5; TRBD2 aligns across 11 bases. J gave up 5 bases and V 8 bases, and 10 bases lay outside the gene matches. This CDR3 is built from 15 residues. The germline gives CDR1 SGHTA, CDR2 FQGNSA. CDR3 sequence: CASCQTSGVEETQYF. The CDR3 nucleotides are TGTGCCAGCTGCCAGACTAGCGGGGTCGAGGAGACCCAGTACTTC.

This clone appeared a few times. The chain has TRBV4-1 and TRBJ1-5; D call uncertain. Trimming removed 0 bases from V and 7 bases from J, with 10 bases in between. The CDR3 runs 14 residues. CDR1 is MGHRA and CDR2 is YSYEKL in the germline V gene. Here the CDR3 DNA reads TGCGCCAGCAGCCAAGATGGGGTAAGGCAGCCCCAGCATTTT. It translates to CASSQDGVRQPQHF.

The chain couples TRBV30 to TRBJ1-1; D gene unclear. Germline CDR1 GTSNPN, CDR2 SVGIG (reference sequence). Between the trimmed V and J ends, which lost 5 bases and 6 bases, there was a span of 10 bases. This CDR3 has 11 residues. CDR3 residues: CAWLRNSEAFF. For the CDR3, the DNA is TGTGCCTGGCTCCGAAATTCTGAAGCTTTCTTT.

This clone occurred a few times. The chain combines TRBV7-2 with TRBJ1-5; D unclear. This CDR3 is 16 amino acids long. Trimming took off 5 bases at V and 1 base at J, with 15 bases between the two ends. The germline V gene encodes CDR1 SGHTA and CDR2 FQGNSA. The CDR3 is CASSQDDLGSNQPQHF. The CDR3 DNA reads as TGTGCCAGCAGCCAAGATGACCTGGGGAGCAATCAGCCCCAGCATTTT.

The sample holds many counts of this clone. This CDR3 is also generated by other DNA sequences in the sample. This chain links TRBV5-1 with TRBJ1-1; no definite D call. Germline V gene data show CDR1 as SGHRS and CDR2 as YFSETQ. CDR3 length equals 14 residues. The V and J ends lost 0 bases and 3 bases respectively, with 9 bases between them. The DNA for the CDR3 is TGCGCCAGCAGCTTGGGGAACGGTGACACTGAAGCTTTCTTT. As protein: CASSLGNGDTEAFF.

A few counts support this clone. This chain uses TRBV14 with TRBJ1-2; 7 nucleotides line up with TRBD1. Germline V lookup: CDR1 SGHDN, CDR2 FVKESK. V trimming: 0 bases; J trimming: 6 bases; junction bases outside the gene matches: 7. The CDR3 is 15 residues long. This CDR3 is CASSQEIKGANGYTF. The CDR3 DNA reads TGTGCCAGCAGCCAAGAAATTAAGGGGGCGAATGGCTACACCTTC.

This clone was recorded a few times. The chain uses TRBV5-4 and TRBJ2-1, with TRBD2 matching over 10 bases. Trimming removed 0 bases from V and 0 bases from J; junction bases left unmatched: 3. The germline CDR1 and CDR2 sequences are SGHNT and YYREEE (reference sequence). The length of the CDR3 is 17 residues. CDR3 in amino acids: CASSLEASGSSYNEQFF. CDR3 bases: TGTGCCAGCAGCTTGGAGGCTAGCGGGAGCTCCTACAATGAGCAGTTCTTC.

This clone appeared a few times. The CDR3 region has the DNA TGCGCCAGCAGCCAAGTTGAGGGGGCAGGCGGGGAGCTGTTTTTT. This translates into CASSQVEGAGGELFF. This rearrangement joins TRBV4-1 to TRBJ2-2; 7 bases line up with TRBD1. CDR3 length: 15 residues. Germline V lookup: CDR1 MGHRA, CDR2 YSYEKL. Losses at the gene ends were 1 base for V and 7 bases for J; bases not matched to a gene: 6.

With regard to this clone: The same CDR3 arises from other DNA sequences in this sample as well. This chain uses TRBV7-9 with TRBJ2-3; D perhaps matches TRBD2 (6 bases). This CDR3 has 13 residues. Germline CDR1 reads SEHNR; CDR2 reads FQNEAQ (reference sequence). V lost 3 bases to trimming and J lost 3 bases, with 7 bases between them. The DNA of the CDR3 is TGTGCCAGCAGCTTCGGGGGAACAGATACGCAGTATTTT. Translating it yields CASSFGGTDTQYF.